This T cell receptor (beta chain) was captured by sequencing in a study of response to subunit inactivated influenza vaccine. Regarding the study as a whole: Authors suggested each seasonal influenza vaccination recruits few new T cells.

Each CDR3 protein gets one entry after TCRdb re-called the RT-PCR reads with MiXCR. The sample contains around 250,000 distinct CDR3 sequences, 9.5% to 15% of which appear only once. This clonotype was counted a few times. As yet, its antigen is unknown. Per the germline V gene, CDR1 is SGHTA and CDR2 is FQGNSA. The V and J ends lost 5 bases and 4 bases respectively, with 15 bases between them. CDR3 length equals 15 residues. The chain joins TRBV7-2 to TRBJ1-5; D is unclear. This material consisted of non-naive T cells sorted from PBMCs, taken 14 days before vaccination. The source is a man aged 45 to 65 who received an inactivated influenza vaccine. CDR3 residues: CASSPQSQTNQPQHF. The DNA for the CDR3 is TGTGCCAGCAGCCCTCAGTCCCAAACGAATCAGCCCCAGCATTTT.